This T cell receptor beta chain derives from a study of cytomegalovirus exposure and HLA in healthy donors. General study points: A later analysis linked a missense DCLRE1C variant to TCR beta V- and J-gene trimming. Rare TCR sequences predominated, though certain public TCRs were found in many donors. The sole available immune exposure information was CMV serostatus.

The CDR3 runs to 16 residues. In germline, CDR1 is KGHSH, CDR2 LQKENI. Trimming shortened V by 3 bases and J by 6 bases, and 18 bases separated the two germline ends. 13 Jbeta primers and 60 Vbeta primers were used for the PCR. Clones were sequenced by immunoSEQ multiplex PCR, and TCRdb holds only the in-frame ones, with some missing. The table shows under 150,000 clones, with about 80% occurring only once. Points on this clone: Its target is not known.

The chain combines TRBV18 with TRBJ1-5; a possible D gene is TRBD1 (6 bases). The sample comprised PBMCs. This sequence was found in a man aged 25-40 years in good health and CMV-seronegative. DNA of the CDR3: TGTGCCAGCTCACCGACCACAGGGAATGATGGTCAGCCCCAGCATTTT. Translating it yields CASSPTTGNDGQPQHF.